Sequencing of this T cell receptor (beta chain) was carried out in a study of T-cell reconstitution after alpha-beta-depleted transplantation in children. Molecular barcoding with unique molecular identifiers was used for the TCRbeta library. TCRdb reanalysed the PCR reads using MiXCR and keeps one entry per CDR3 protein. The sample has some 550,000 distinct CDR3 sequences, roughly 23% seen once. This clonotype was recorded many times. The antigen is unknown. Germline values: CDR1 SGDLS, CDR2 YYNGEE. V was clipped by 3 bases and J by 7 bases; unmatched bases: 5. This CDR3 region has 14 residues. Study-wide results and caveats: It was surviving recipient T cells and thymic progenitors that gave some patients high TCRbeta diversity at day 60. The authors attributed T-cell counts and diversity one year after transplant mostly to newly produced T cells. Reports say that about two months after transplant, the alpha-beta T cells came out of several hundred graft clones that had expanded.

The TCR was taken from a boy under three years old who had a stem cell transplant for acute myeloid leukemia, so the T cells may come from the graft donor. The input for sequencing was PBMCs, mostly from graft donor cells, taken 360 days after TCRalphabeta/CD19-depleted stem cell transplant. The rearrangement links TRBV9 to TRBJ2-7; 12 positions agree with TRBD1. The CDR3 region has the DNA TGTGCCAGCAGCGGGGGACAGGGGGCAAGGGAGCAGTACTTC. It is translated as CASSGGQGAREQYF.